The 5 T cell receptor beta chains reported below all come from one sample, sequenced in a study of blood T cell repertoires in COVID-19. The data were produced by immunoSEQ multiplex PCR, yet TCRdb's version contains in-frame clones alone and is incomplete. Of roughly 110,000 clones in the sample, 80% to 85% were seen once. Sequencing was done on a sample of peripheral blood. The receptors were sampled from a man in his sixties or seventies with acute or convalescent COVID-19.

The chain couples TRBV5-1 to TRBJ1-1; no definite D call. Trimming removed 4 bases from V and 3 bases from J, with 13 bases in between. The germline gives CDR1 SGHRS, CDR2 YFSETQ. The CDR3 spans 14 residues. CDR3: CASSETNSYTEAFF. The CDR3 nucleotides read TGCGCCAGCAGCGAGACAAATTCGTACACTGAAGCTTTCTTT. Filled out from reference TRBV5-1 and TRBJ1-1, the complete variable domain reads KAGVTQTPRYLIKTRGQQVTLSCSPISGHRSVSWYQQTPGQGLQFLFEYFSETQRNKGNFPGRFSGRQFSNSRSEMNVSTLELGDSALYLCASSETNSYTEAFFGQGTRLTVV.

The chain is built from TRBV29-1 and TRBJ2-1; perhaps TRBD1 as D (6 bases). This CDR3 is 13 amino acids long. The ends were cut back, 6 bases at V and 3 bases at J, with 12 bases in the middle. Germline lookup yields CDR1 SQVTM and CDR2 ANQGSEA. CDR3: CSVPQQGYNEQFF. The CDR3 DNA follows: TGCAGCGTGCCCCAACAGGGCTACAATGAGCAGTTCTTC.

The rearrangement joins TRBV5-6 to TRBJ2-7; weak D call: TRBD2 (6 bases). Germline V lookup: CDR1 SGHDT, CDR2 YYEEEE. The CDR3 length is 12 residues. V shed 5 bases and J shed 5 bases, with 11 bases lying between them. CDR3 amino acids: CASSTAGNEQYF. For the CDR3, the DNA is TGTGCCAGCAGTACGGCGGGGAACGAGCAGTACTTC. The variable domain in full, with the rest retrieved from reference TRBV5-6 and TRBJ2-7, is DAGVTQSPTHLIKTRGQQVTLRCSPKSGHDTVSWYQQALGQGPQFIFQYYEEEERQRGNFPDRFSGHQFPNYSSELNVNALLLGDSALYLCASSTAGNEQYFGPGTRLTVT.

The J gene is TRBJ1-5, the V gene TRBV7-2; 9 positions match TRBD1. V lost 4 bases and J lost 4; bases outside the gene matches: 2. Germline lookup yields CDR1 SGHTA and CDR2 FQGNSA. The CDR3 spans 14 residues. CDR3: CASSSGQGNQPQHF. CDR3 coding DNA: TGTGCCAGCAGCTCGGGACAGGGAAATCAGCCCCAGCATTTT.

The V call is TRBV6-5, the J call TRBJ2-1; the match to TRBD1 covers 8 bases. Trimming at V came to 4 bases and at J to 0 bases, leaving 2 bases not matched to a gene. The CDR3 totals 15 residues. Germline V CDR1 and CDR2: MNHEY, SVGAGI. The CDR3 sequence: CASSSGTGSYNEQFF. The CDR3 DNA reads TGTGCCAGCAGTTCCGGGACAGGCTCCTACAATGAGCAGTTCTTC.